One and the same sample provided the 6 T cell receptor beta chains below, sequenced in a study of CD8+CD57+ T cells in acquired aplastic anemia. The use of genomic DNA as template underpinned the TCR beta VDJ and CDR3 profiling. TCRdb passed the reads through MiXCR, listing each CDR3 protein once. This sample has about 180,000 distinct CDR3 sequences, with 40% to 55% found just once. Sequencing was performed on sorted CD4+, CD8+, or CD8+CD57+ T cells (not recorded which) from PBMCs. All receptors derive from a human donor in good health.

This clonotype has a count of ten or more. This chain joins TRBV12-3 or TRBV12-4 and TRBJ2-3, with unresolved D. This CDR3 has 14 residues. Deletions cut 0 bases from V and 2 bases from J, with 6 bases between. The CDR3 sequence: CASSLAQPTDTQYF. The DNA of the CDR3 is TGTGCCAGCAGTTTAGCTCAGCCCACAGATACGCAGTATTTT.

This clonotype came up a few times. The chain employs TRBV9 and TRBJ2-5; possible D gene TRBD2, 6 bases. The CDR3 length is 15 residues. Trimming took 2 bases from V and 4 from J, leaving 15 bases between them. Germline V gene sequence: CDR1 SGDLS, CDR2 YYNGEE. The CDR3 sequence: CASSVSGSFRETQYF. For the CDR3, the DNA is TGTGCCAGCAGCGTTTCCGGGAGTTTTAGAGAGACCCAGTACTTC.

V and J are TRBV7-3 and TRBJ2-5; D assignment may be TRBD1 or TRBD2 (5 bases each). There are 14 residues in the CDR3. The germline gives CDR1 SGHTA, CDR2 FQGTGA. V gave up 2 bases and J gave up 5 bases, with 12 bases separating them. CDR3 region: CASSLGTAWETQYF. As DNA, the CDR3 is TGTGCCAGCAGCTTAGGGACCGCATGGGAGACCCAGTACTTC.

In the case of this clonotype: The germline gene is not matched at one end of the junction; a read error may be the cause. This sequence joins TRBV7-2 and TRBJ2-1; a weak D match, TRBD2 (5 bases). In germline, CDR1 is SGHTA, CDR2 FQGNSA. The CDR3 is 13 amino acids. The CDR3 protein is CASGLVAGNEQLF. In DNA form, the CDR3 reads TGTGCCAGCGGCTTAGTCGCGGGCAATGAGCAGCTCTTC.

As concerns this clonotype: A much larger clone lies one base from this, so it may be a read error. V gene TRBV11-2 combines with J gene TRBJ1-4; 8 bases line up with TRBD1. The CDR3 is 17 amino acids. Germline values: CDR1 SGHAT, CDR2 FQNNGV. The CDR3 region has the DNA TGTGTCAGCAGCACGACAGGGGCCGGGGGGAATCGGGAAAAACTGTTTTTT. The encoded protein is CVSSTTGAGGNREKLFF.

Details on this clonotype: The junction and the germline gene differ at one end; a read error may be behind it. V usage is TRBV2 and J usage is TRBJ1-6; D remains unclear. CDR3 length: 12 amino acids. CDR1 and CDR2 from the germline V gene are SNHLY and FYNNEI. The CDR3 region has the DNA TGTGCCAGCAGTGATTACGATTCACCCCTCCGCTTT. Translated, it gives CASSDYDSPLRF.